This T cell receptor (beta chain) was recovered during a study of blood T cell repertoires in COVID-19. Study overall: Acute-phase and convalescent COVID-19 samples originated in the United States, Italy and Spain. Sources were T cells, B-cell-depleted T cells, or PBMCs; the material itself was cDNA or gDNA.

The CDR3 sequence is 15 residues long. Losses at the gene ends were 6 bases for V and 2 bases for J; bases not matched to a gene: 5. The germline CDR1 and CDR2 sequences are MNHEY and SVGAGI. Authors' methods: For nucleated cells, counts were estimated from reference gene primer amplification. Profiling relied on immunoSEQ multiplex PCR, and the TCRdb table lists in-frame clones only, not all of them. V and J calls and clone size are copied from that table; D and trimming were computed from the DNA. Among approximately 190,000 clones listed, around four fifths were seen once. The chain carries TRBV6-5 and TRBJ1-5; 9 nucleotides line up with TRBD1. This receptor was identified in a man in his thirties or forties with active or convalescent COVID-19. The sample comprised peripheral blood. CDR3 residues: CASSPGQGGNQPQHF. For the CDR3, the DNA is TGTGCCAGCAGCCCGGGACAGGGAGGCAATCAGCCCCAGCATTTT.